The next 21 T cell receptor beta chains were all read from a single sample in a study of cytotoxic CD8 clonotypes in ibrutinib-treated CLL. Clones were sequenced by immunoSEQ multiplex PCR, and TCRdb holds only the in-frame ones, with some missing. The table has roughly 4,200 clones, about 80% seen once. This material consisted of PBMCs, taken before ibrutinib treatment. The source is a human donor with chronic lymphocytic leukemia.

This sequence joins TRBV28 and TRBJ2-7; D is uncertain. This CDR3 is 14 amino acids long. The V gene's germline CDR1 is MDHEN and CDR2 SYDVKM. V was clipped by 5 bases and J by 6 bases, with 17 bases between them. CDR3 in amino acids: CASSDDIPPLEQYF. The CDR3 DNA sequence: TGTGCCAGCAGTGATGACATCCCACCCCTCGAGCAGTACTTC.

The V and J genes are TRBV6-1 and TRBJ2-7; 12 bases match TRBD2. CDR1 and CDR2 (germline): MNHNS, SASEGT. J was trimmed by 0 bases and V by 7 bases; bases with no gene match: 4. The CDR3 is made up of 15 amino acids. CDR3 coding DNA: TGTGCCAGCACTAAGACTAGCGGGAGCTCCTACGAGCAGTACTTC. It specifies CASTKTSGSSYEQYF.

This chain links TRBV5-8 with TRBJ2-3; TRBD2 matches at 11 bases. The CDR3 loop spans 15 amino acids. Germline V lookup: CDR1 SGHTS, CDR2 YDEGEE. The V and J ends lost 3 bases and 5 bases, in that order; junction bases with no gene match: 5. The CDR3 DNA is TGTGCCAGCAGCTCGCCGGGACTAGCGGAAGATACGCAGTATTTT. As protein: CASSSPGLAEDTQYF.

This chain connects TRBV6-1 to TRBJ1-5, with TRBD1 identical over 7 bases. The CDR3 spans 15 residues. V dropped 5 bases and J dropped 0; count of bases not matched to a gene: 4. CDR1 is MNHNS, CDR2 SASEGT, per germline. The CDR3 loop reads CASSMDRFSNQPQHF. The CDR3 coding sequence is TGTGCCAGCAGTATGGACAGGTTTAGCAATCAGCCCCAGCATTTT.

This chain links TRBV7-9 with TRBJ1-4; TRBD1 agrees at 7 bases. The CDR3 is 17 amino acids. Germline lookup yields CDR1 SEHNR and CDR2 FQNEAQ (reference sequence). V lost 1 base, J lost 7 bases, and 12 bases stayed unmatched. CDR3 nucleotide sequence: TGTGCCAGCAGCTTAGGGGGGACAGCCTTTCTGGCTGAAAAACTGTTTTTT. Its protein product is CASSLGGTAFLAEKLFF.

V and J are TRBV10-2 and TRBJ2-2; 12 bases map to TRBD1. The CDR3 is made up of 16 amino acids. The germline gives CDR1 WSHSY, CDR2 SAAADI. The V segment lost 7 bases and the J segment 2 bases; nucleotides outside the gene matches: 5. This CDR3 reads CASTSGTGGNTGELFF. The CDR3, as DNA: TGCGCCAGCACATCCGGGACAGGGGGCAACACCGGGGAGCTGTTTTTT.

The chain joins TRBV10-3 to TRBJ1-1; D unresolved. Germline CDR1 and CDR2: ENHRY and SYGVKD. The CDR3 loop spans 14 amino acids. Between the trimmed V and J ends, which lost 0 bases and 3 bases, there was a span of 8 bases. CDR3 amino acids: CAISESMDYTEAFF. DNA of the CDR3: TGTGCCATCAGTGAGTCTATGGATTACACTGAAGCTTTCTTT.

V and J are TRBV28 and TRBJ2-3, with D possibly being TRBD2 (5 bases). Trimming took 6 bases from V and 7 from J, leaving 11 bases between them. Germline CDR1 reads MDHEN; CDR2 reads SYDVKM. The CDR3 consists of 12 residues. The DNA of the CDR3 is TGTGCCAGCAGCCTCAACGGGAATACGCAGTATTTT. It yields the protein CASSLNGNTQYF.

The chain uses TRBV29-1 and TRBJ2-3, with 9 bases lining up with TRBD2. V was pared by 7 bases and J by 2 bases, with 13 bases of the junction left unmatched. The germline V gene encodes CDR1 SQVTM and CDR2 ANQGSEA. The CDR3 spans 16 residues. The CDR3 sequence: CSAPGTSSVYTDTQYF. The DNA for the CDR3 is TGCAGCGCACCCGGGACTAGCAGCGTCTACACAGATACGCAGTATTTT.

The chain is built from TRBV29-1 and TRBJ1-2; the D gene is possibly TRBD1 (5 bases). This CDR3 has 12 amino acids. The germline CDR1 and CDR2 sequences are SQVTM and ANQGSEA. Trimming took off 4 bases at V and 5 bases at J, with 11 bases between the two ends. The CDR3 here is CSVVGGDYGYTF. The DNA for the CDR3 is TGCAGCGTTGTCGGGGGGGATTATGGCTACACCTTC.

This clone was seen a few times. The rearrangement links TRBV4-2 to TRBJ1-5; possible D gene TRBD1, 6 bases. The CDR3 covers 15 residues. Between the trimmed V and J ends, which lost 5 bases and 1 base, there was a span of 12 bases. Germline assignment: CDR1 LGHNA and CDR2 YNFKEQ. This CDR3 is CASSSDRRSNQPQHF. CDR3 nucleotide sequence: TGTGCCAGCAGCTCCGACAGGCGGAGCAATCAGCCCCAGCATTTT.

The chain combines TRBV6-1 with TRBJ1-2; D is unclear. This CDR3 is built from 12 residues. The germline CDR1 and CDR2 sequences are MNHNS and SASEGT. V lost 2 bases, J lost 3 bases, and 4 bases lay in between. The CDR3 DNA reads TGTGCCAGCAGTGAATCGGACTATGGCTACACCTTC. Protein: CASSESDYGYTF.

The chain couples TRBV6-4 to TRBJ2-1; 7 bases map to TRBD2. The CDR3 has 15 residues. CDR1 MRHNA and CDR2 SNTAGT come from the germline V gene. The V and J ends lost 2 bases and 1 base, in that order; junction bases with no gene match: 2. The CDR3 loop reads CASSDELASYNEQFF. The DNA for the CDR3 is TGTGCCAGCAGTGACGAACTAGCGTCCTACAATGAGCAGTTCTTC.

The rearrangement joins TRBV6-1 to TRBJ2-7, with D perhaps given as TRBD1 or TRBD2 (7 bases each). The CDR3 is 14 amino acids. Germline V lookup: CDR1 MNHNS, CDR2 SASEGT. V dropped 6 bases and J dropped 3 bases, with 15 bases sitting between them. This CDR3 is CASSGQGGDYEQYF. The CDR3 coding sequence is TGTGCCAGCAGCGGGCAGGGGGGGGACTACGAGCAGTACTTC.

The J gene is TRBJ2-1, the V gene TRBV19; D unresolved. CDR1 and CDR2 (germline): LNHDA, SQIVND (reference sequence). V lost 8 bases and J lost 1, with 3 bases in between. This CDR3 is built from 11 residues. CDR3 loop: CASGSYNEQFF. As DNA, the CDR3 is TGTGCCAGTGGTTCCTACAATGAGCAGTTCTTC. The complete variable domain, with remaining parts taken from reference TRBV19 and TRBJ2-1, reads DGGITQSPKYLFRKEGQNVTLSCEQNLNHDAMYWYRQDPGQGLRLIYYSQIVNDFQKGDIAEGYSVSREKKESFPLTVTSAQKNPTAFYLCASGSYNEQFFGPGTRLTVL.

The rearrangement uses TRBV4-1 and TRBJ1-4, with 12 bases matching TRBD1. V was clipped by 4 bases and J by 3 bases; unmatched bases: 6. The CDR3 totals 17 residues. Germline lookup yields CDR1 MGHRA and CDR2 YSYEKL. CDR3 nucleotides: TGCGCCAGCAGCCGACCGGGACAGGGGGCTTCTAATGAAAAACTGTTTTTT. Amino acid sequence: CASSRPGQGASNEKLFF.

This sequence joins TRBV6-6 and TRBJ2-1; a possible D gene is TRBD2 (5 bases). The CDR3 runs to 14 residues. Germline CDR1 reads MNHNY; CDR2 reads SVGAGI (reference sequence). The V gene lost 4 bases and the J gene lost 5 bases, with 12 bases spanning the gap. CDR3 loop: CASSSLGLDNEQFF. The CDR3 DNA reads TGTGCCAGCAGTTCCCTAGGACTGGACAATGAGCAGTTCTTC.

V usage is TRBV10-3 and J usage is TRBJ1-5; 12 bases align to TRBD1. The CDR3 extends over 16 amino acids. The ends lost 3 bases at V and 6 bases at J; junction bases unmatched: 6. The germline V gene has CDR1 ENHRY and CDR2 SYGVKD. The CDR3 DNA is TGTGCCATCAGTGAATCCGGGACAGGGGGCGTTCAGCCCCAGCATTTT. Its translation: CAISESGTGGVQPQHF.

CDR3 sequence reads: CASSAGRVSYNEQFF. The CDR3 region has the DNA TGTGCCAGCAGTGCGGGGAGGGTATCCTACAATGAGCAGTTCTTC. The chain couples TRBV2 to TRBJ2-1, with TRBD2 matching 7 bases. The CDR3 runs to 15 residues. V trimming: 4 bases; J trimming: 1 base; junction bases outside the gene matches: 4. Germline V gene sequence: CDR1 SNHLY, CDR2 FYNNEI.

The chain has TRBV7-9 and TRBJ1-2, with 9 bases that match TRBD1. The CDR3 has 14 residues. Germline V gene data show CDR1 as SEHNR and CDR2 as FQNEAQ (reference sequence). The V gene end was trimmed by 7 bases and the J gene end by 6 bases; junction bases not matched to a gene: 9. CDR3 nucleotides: TGTGCCAGCACCGAGACAGGGGGAGGAAATGGCTACACCTTC. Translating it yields CASTETGGGNGYTF.

The CDR3 spells CASSVAQDHQETQYF. CDR3 DNA: TGTGCCAGCAGCGTAGCACAGGACCACCAAGAGACCCAGTACTTC. The rearrangement joins TRBV9 to TRBJ2-5; possible D gene TRBD1, 5 bases. V lost 0 bases, J lost 0 bases, and 9 bases lay in between. Per the germline V gene, CDR1 is SGDLS and CDR2 is YYNGEE. This CDR3 is built from 15 residues.